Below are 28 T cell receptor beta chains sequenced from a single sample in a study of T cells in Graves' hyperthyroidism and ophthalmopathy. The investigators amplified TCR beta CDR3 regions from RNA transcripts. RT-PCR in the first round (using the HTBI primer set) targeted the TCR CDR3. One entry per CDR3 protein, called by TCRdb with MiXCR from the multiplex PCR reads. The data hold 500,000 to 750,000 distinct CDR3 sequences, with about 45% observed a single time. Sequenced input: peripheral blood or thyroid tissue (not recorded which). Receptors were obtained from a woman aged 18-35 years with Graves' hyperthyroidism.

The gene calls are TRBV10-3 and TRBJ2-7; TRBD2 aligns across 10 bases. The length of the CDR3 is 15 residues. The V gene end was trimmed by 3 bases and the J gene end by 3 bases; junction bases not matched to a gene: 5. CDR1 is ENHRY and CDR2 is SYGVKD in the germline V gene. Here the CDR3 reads CAISEVGLADYEQYF. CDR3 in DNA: TGTGCCATCAGTGAAGTAGGACTAGCGGACTACGAGCAGTACTTC.

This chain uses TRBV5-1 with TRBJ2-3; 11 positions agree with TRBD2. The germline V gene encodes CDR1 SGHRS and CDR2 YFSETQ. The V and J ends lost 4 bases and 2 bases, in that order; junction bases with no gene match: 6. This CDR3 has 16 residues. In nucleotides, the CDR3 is TGCGCCAGCAGCCCCGGACTAGCGGGTAACACAGATACGCAGTATTTT. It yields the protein CASSPGLAGNTDTQYF.

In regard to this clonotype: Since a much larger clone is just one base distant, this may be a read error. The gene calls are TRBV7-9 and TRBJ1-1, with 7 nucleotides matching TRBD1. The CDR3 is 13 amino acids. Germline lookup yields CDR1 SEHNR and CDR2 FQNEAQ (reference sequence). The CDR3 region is CAGSAGGSTEAFF. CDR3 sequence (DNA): TGTGCCGGCAGCGCAGGGGGGAGCACTGAAGCTTTCTTT.

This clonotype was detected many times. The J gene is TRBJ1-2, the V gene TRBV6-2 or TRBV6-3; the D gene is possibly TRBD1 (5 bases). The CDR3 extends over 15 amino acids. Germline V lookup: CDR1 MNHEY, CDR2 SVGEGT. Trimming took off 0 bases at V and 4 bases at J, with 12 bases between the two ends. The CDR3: CASSYSSRDSYGYTF. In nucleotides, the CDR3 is TGTGCCAGCAGTTACTCTTCCAGGGATAGCTATGGCTACACCTTC.

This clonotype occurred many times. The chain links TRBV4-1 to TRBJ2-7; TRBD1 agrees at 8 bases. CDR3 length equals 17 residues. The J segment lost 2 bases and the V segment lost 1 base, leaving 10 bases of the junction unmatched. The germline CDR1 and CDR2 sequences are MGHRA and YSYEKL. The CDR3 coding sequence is TGCGCCAGCAGCCAAGGGACAGGGATTCGAGGCCCCTACGAGCAGTACTTC. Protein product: CASSQGTGIRGPYEQYF.

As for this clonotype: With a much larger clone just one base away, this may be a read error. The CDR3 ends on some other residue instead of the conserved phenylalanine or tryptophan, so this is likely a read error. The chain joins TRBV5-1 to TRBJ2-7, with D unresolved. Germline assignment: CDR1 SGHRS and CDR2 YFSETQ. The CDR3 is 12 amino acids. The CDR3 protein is CANSLNRDEQYL. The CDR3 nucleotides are TGCGCCAACAGCTTGAATCGGGACGAGCAGTACCTC.

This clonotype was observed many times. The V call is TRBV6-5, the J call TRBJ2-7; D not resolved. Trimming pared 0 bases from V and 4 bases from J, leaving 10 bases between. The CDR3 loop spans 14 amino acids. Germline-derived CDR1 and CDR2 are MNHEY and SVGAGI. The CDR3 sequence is CASSYSRTNYEQYF. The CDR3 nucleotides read TGTGCCAGCAGTTACTCAAGGACGAATTACGAGCAGTACTTC.

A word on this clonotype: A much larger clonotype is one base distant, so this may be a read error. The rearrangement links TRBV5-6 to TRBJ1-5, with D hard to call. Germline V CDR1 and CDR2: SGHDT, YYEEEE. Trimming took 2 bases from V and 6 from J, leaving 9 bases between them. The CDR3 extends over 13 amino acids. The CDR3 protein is CASSLEAGQPQHF. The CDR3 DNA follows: TGTGCCAGCAGCTTAGAAGCCGGTCAGCCCCAGCATTTT.

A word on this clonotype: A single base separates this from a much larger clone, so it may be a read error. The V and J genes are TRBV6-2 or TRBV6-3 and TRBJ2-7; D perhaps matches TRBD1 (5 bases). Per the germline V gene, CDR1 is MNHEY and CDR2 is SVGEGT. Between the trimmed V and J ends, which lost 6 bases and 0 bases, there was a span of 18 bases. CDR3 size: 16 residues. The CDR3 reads CASRGLRTPTSYEQYF. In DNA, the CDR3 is TGTGCCAGCAGGGGCCTTAGGACACCGACCTCCTACGAGCAGTACTTC.

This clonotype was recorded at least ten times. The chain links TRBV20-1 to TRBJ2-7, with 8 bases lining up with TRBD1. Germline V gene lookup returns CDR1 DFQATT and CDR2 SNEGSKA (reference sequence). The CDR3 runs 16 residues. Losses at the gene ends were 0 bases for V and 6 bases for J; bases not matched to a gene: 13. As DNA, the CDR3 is TGCAGTGCTAGAGATTGGCAGAGGCAGGGGGCGTTCGAGCAGTACTTC. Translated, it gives CSARDWQRQGAFEQYF.

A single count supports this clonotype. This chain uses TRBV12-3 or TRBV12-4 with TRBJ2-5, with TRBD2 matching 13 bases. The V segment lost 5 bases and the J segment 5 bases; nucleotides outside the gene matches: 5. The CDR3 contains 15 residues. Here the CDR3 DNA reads TGTGCCAGCAGTCCCGGGACTAGCGGGACTGAGACCCAGTACTTC. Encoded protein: CASSPGTSGTETQYF.

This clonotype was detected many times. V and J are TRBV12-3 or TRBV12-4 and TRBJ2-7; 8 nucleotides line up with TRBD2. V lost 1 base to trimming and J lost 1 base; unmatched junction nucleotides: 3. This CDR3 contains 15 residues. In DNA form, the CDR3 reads TGTGCCAGCAGTTTAGGGCGGGAGGCTTCCTACGAGCAGTACTTC. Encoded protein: CASSLGREASYEQYF.

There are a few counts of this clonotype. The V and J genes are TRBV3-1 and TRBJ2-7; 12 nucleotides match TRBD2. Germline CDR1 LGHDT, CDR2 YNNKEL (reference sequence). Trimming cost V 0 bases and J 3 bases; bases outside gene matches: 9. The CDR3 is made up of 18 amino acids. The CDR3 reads CASSQDRTSGNDYYEQYF. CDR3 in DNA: TGTGCCAGCAGCCAAGACAGGACTAGCGGGAATGATTACTACGAGCAGTACTTC.

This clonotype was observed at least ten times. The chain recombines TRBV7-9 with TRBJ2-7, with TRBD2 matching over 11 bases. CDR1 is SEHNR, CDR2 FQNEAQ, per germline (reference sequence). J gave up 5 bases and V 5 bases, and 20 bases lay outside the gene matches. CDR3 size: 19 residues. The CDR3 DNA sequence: TGTGCCAGCAGCCTCATAGTCCCCTTTAGCGGGAGGGCATGGGACGAGCAGTACTTC. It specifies CASSLIVPFSGRAWDEQYF.

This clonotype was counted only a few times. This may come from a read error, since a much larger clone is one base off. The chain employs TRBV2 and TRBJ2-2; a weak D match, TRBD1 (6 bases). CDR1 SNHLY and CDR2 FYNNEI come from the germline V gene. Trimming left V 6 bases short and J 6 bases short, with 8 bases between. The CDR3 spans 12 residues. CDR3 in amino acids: CASSQGPGELFF. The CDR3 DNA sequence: TGTGCCAGCAGCCAGGGGCCCGGGGAGCTGTTTTTT.

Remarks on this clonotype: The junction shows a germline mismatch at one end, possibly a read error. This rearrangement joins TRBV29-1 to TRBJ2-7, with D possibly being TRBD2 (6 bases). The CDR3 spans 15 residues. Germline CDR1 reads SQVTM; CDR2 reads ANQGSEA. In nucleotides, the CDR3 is TGCAGCGTTGCGCTAGCGCGAAGCGTCTCCTACGGGCAGTACTTC. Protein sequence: CSVALARSVSYGQYF.

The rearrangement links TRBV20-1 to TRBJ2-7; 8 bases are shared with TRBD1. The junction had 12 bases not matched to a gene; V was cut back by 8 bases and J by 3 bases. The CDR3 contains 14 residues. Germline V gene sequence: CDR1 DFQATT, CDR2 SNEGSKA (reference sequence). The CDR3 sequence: CSPTDRASNYEQYF. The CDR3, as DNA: TGCAGTCCGACGGACAGGGCATCCAACTACGAGCAGTACTTC.

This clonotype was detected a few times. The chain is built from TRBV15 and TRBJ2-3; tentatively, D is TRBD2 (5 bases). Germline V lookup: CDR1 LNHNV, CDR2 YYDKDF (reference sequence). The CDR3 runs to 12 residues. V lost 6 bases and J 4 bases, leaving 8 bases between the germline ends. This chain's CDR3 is CATRGVPDTQYF. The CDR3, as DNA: TGTGCCACCAGGGGAGTGCCAGATACGCAGTATTTT.

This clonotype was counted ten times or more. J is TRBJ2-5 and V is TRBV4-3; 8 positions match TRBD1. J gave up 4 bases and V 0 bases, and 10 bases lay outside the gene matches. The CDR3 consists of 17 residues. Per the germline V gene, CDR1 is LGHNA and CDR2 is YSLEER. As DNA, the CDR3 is TGCGCCAGCAGCCAAGATCGGCGGACAGGGTATGGAGAGACCCAGTACTTC. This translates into CASSQDRRTGYGETQYF.

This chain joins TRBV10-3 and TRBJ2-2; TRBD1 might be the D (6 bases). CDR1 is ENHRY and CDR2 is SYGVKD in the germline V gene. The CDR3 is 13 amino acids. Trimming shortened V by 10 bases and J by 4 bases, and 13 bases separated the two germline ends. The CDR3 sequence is CATQGRATGELFF. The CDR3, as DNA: TGTGCCACCCAGGGGCGGGCCACCGGGGAGCTGTTTTTT.

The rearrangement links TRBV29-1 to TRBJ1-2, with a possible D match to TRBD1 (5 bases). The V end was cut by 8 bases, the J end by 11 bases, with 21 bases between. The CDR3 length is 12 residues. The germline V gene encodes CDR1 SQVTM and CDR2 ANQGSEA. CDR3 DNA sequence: TGCAGCACGTTAGCGGGAGAGGGGACGTACACCTTC. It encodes CSTLAGEGTYTF.

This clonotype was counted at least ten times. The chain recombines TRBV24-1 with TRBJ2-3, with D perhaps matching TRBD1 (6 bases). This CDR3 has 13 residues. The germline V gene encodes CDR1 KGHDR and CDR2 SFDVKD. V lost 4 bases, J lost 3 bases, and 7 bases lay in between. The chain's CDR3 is CATSEGATDTQYF. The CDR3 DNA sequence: TGTGCCACCAGTGAGGGGGCGACAGATACGCAGTATTTT.

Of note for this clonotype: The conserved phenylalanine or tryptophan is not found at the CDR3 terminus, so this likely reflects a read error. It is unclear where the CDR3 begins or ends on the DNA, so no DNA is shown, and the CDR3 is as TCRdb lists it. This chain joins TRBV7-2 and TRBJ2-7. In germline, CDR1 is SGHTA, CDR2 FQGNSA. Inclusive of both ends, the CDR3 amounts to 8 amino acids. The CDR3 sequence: CASSLGVG.

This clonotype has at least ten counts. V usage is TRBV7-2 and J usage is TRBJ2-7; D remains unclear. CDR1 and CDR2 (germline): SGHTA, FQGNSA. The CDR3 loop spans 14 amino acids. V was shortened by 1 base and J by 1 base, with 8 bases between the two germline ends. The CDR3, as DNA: TGTGCCAGCAGCTTAGTAAGAGATTCCTACGAGCAGTACTTC. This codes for CASSLVRDSYEQYF.

CDR3 sequence: CASSLVGKPYEQYF. In nucleotides, the CDR3 is TGTGCCAGCAGCTTGGTAGGGAAGCCGTACGAGCAGTACTTC. The V gene is TRBV7-9, the J gene TRBJ2-7; D not certain. The V end was cut by 3 bases, the J end by 4 bases, with 13 bases between. The CDR3 is made up of 14 amino acids. The V gene's germline CDR1 is SEHNR and CDR2 FQNEAQ (reference sequence).

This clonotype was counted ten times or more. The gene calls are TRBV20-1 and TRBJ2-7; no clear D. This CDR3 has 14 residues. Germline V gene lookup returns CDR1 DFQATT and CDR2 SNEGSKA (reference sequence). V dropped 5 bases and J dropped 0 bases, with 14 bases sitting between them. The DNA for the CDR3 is TGCAGTGCTCCCGAACGGACCTTCTCCTACGAGCAGTACTTC. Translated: CSAPERTFSYEQYF.

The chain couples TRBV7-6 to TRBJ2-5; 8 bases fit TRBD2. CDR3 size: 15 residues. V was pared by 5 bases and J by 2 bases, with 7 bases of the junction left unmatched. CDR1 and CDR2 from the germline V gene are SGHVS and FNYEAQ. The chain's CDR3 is CASSSAGTSQETQYF. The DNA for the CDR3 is TGTGCCAGCAGCAGCGCGGGGACTAGTCAAGAGACCCAGTACTTC. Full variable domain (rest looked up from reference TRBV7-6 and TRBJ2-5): GAGVSQSPRYKVTKRGQDVALRCDPISGHVSLYWYRQALGQGPEFLTYFNYEAQQDKSGLPNDRFSAERPEGSISTLTIQRTEQRDSAMYRCASSSAGTSQETQYFGPGTRLLVL.

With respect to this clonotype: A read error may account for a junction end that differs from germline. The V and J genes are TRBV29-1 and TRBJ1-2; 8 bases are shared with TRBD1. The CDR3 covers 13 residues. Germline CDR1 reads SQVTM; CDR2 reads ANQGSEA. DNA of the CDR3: TGCAGCGTTGAAGATGGACAGGGCTATGGCCACACCTTC. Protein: CSVEDGQGYGHTF.